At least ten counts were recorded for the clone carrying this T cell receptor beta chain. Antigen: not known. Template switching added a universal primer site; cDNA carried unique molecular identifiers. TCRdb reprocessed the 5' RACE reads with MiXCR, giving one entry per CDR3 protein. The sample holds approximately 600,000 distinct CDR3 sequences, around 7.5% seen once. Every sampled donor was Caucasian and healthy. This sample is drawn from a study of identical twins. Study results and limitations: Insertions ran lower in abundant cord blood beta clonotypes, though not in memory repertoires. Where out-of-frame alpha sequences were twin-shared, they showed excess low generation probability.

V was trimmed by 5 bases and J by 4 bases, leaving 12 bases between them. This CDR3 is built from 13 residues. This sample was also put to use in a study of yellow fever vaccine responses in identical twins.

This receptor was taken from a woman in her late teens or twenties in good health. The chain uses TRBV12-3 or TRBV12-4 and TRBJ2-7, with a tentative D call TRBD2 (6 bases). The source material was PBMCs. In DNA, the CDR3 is TGTGCCAGCAGTCCCACCGGAGGGTACGAGCAGTACGTC. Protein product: CASSPTGGYEQYV.